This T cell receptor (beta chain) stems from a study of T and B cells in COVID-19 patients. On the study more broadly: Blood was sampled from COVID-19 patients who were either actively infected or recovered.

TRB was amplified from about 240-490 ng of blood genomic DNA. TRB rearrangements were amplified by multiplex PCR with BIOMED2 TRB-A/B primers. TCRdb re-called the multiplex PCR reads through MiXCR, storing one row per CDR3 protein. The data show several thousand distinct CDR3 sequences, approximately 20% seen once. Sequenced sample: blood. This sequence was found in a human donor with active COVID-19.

In DNA form, the CDR3 reads TGCAGTGCTAGCCGACAGCGTACGGGGCCCCAGCATTTT. It encodes CSASRQRTGPQHF. The chain is built from TRBV20-1 and TRBJ1-5; D is possibly TRBD1 (5 bases). CDR1 is DFQATT, CDR2 SNEGSKA, per germline (reference sequence). Trimming removed 3 bases at V and 9 bases at J, with 15 bases between. This CDR3 region has 13 residues.